What follows are 5 T cell receptor beta chains derived from one specimen sequenced in a study of cytomegalovirus exposure and HLA in healthy donors. The PCR was carried out with 60 Vbeta primers and 13 Jbeta primers. Method: immunoSEQ multiplex PCR; TCRdb's copy keeps in-frame clones and lacks some. This sample has about 100,000 clones, with approximately 81% found just once. The sample was PBMCs. These receptors were collected from a male donor in good health and CMV-seropositive.

The V gene is TRBV10-2, the J gene TRBJ1-2; D gene unclear. V lost 4 bases to trimming and J lost 5 bases, with 11 bases between them. The length of the CDR3 is 13 residues. Looked up from germline, CDR1 is WSHSY and CDR2 is SAAADI. The CDR3 DNA follows: TGCGCCAGCAGTGGTAGCAGCTTGTATGGCTACACCTTC. Translation gives CASSGSSLYGYTF.

V gene TRBV5-4 combines with J gene TRBJ1-6, with D perhaps TRBD1 (5 bases). CDR3 length: 15 residues. Per the germline V gene, CDR1 is SGHNT and CDR2 is YYREEE (reference sequence). Trimming cost V 5 bases and J 7 bases, with 16 bases left between them. The CDR3 DNA is TGTGCCAGCAGATCCAACCTTGGGGCAAATTCACCCCTCCACTTT. Protein sequence: CASRSNLGANSPLHF. The variable domain in full, with the rest retrieved from reference TRBV5-4 and TRBJ1-6, is ETGVTQSPTHLIKTRGQQVTLRCSSQSGHNTVSWYQQALGQGPQFIFQYYREEENGRGNFPPRFSGLQFPNYSSELNVNALELDDSALYLCASRSNLGANSPLHFGNGTRLTVT.

This clone was detected only a few times. The chain employs TRBV20-1 and TRBJ1-1, with D unresolved. Germline V gives CDR1 DFQATT, CDR2 SNEGSKA (reference sequence). V was clipped by 3 bases and J by 4 bases, with 6 bases between them. The CDR3 consists of 11 residues. The CDR3 loop reads CSARRFTEAFF. CDR3 in DNA: TGCAGTGCTAGGCGGTTCACTGAAGCTTTCTTT.

This chain links TRBV7-8 with TRBJ1-2, with D possibly being TRBD1 (6 bases). V was cut by 7 bases and J by 8 bases, with 14 bases left in between. Germline CDR1 is SGHVS and CDR2 is FQNEAQ. This CDR3 comprises 12 residues. CDR3 in DNA: TGTGCCAGCACCCTAACAGGGCGCGGCTACACCTTC. Encoded protein: CASTLTGRGYTF.

The rearrangement uses TRBV7-2 and TRBJ1-4; 7 positions agree with TRBD1. The CDR3 extends over 16 amino acids. Germline V CDR1 and CDR2: SGHTA, FQGNSA. V trimming: 5 bases; J trimming: 0 bases; junction bases outside the gene matches: 6. The CDR3 coding sequence is TGTGCCAGCAGCCCTCAAACAGGGGCAACTAATGAAAAACTGTTTTTT. Translated, it gives CASSPQTGATNEKLFF.